This T cell receptor beta chain was retrieved from a study of Ad26.COV2.S vaccination and SARS-CoV-2 variants. Looking at the study overall: Sample donor was a member of the COV1001 Ad26.COV2.S trial arm. Ad26.COV2.S was injected intramuscularly once or twice, 56 days apart.

TCRdb's table, derived via immunoSEQ multiplex PCR, lists solely in-frame clones and lacks some. The sample comprises 380,000 or so clones, 86% of which are singletons, and approximately 11% rests with the top ten. Remarks on this clone: The antigen is unknown.

As for treatment: approximately 18 received Ad26.COV2.S at low or high dose, single or two shots; several received placebo; per-sample allocation not given. Samples analyzed were those drawn on day 63 after the first vaccine or placebo injection. Points from the study as a whole: Reports say spike-specific CD8+ and CD4+ T cell responses covered substantial breadth after vaccination.

The sequencing here drew on peripheral blood, taken in a trial of Ad26.COV2.S vaccine versus placebo. The TCR was taken from a person between 18 and 65 years old who received the Ad26.COV2.S COVID-19 vaccine or a placebo.

The CDR3 region is CASSLDSGGAKNIQYF. The CDR3 bases are TGTGCCAGCAGCTTAGACAGCGGGGGGGCCAAAAACATTCAGTACTTC. The V call is TRBV11-2, the J call TRBJ2-4; TRBD2 aligns across 9 bases. The CDR3 loop spans 16 amino acids. J was trimmed by 1 base and V by 0 bases; bases with no gene match: 1. Germline V gene lookup returns CDR1 SGHAT and CDR2 FQNNGV. The full variable domain, with the rest looked up from reference TRBV11-2 and TRBJ2-4, is EAGVAQSPRYKIIEKRQSVAFWCNPISGHATLYWYQQILGQGPKLLIQFQNNGVVDDSQLPKDRFSAERLKGVDSTLKIQPAKLEDSAVYLCASSLDSGGAKNIQYFGAGTRLSVL.